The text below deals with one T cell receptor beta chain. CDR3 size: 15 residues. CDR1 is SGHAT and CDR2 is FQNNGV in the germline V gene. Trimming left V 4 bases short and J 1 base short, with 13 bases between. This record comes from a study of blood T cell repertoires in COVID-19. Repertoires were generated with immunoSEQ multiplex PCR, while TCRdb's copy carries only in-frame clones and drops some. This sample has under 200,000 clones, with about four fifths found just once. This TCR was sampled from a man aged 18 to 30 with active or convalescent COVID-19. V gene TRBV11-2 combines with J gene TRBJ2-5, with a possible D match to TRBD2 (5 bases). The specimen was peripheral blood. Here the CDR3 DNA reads TGTGCCAGCAGCTCCATGGTGGCGGGCCAAGAGACCCAGTACTTC. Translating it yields CASSSMVAGQETQYF.